This T cell receptor beta chain stems from a study of identical twins. Per the germline V gene, CDR1 is SGHKS and CDR2 is YYEKEE (reference sequence). The CDR3 covers 16 residues. V lost 2 bases and J 2 bases, leaving 14 bases between the germline ends. As for this clonotype: Its antigen remains unidentified.

The study's findings and limits: Within monozygotic twins, out-of-frame TCR alpha sharing was underestimated by the models.

TCRdb itself ran the 5' RACE reads through MiXCR, one entry per CDR3 protein. Among roughly 630,000 distinct CDR3 sequences, under 8.5% were seen once, and the ten largest hold over 1.5%. In addition, the sample was reused for a study of yellow fever vaccine responses in identical twins.

This TCR came from a woman between 18 and 30 years old in good health. Material: PBMCs. The V call is TRBV5-5, the J call TRBJ2-1; D uncertain. CDR3 DNA sequence: TGTGCCAGCAGCTTACTCCTCTACGGAGCCTACAATGAGCAGTTCTTC. Its protein product is CASSLLLYGAYNEQFF.